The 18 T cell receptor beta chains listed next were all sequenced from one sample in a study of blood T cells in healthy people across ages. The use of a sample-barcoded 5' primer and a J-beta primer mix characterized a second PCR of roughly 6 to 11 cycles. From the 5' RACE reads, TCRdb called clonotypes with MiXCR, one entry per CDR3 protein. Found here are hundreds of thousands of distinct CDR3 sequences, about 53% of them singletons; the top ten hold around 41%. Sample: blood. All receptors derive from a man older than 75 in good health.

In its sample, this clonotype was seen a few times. This chain's CDR3 is CSARRTESYEQYF. CDR3 coding DNA: TGCAGTGCTAGACGGACAGAGTCCTACGAGCAGTACTTC. The chain has TRBV20-1 and TRBJ2-7, with a weak D call TRBD1 (6 bases). CDR3 size: 13 residues. V dropped 2 bases and J dropped 1 base, with 9 bases sitting between them. CDR1 is DFQATT, CDR2 SNEGSKA, per germline (reference sequence).

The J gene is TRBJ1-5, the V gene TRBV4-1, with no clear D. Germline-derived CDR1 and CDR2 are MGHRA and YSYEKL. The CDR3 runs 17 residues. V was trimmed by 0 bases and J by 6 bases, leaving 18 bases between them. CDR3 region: CASSQEAETTGSQPQHF. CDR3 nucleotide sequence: TGCGCCAGCAGCCAAGAGGCGGAGACCACGGGTTCTCAGCCCCAGCATTTT.

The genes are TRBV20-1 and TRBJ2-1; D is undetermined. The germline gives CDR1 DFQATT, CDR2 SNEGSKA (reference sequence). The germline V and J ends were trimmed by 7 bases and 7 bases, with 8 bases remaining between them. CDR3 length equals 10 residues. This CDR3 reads CSGVGNEQFF. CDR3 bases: TGCAGTGGGGTGGGTAATGAGCAGTTCTTC.

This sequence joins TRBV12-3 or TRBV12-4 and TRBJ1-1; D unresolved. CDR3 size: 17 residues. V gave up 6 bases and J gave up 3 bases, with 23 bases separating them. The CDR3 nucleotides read TGTGCCAGCAGGCCCCTTGGCTGGGCCCTAGTGGACACTGAAGCTTTCTTT. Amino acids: CASRPLGWALVDTEAFF.

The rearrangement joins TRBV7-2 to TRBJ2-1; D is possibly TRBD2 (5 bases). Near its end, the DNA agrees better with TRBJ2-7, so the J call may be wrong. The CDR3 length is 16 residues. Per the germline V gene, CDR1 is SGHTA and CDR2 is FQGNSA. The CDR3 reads CASSGEMGALLNEQYF. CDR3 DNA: TGTGCCAGCAGCGGTGAAATGGGAGCCCTGCTCAATGAGCAGTACTTC.

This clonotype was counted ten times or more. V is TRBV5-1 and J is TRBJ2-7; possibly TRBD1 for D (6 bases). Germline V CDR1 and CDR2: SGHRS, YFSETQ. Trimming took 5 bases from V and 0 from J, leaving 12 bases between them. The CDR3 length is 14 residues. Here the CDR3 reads CASSTRTDSYEQYF. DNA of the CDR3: TGCGCCAGCAGTACCCGGACAGACTCCTACGAGCAGTACTTC.

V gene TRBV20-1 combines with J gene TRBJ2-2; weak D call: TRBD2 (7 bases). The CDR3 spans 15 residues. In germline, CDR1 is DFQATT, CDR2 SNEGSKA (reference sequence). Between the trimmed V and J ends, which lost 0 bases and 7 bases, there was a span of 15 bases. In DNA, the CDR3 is TGCAGTGCTAGAGATCGGGCGGGGGCAGGCGGGGAGCTGTTTTTT. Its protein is CSARDRAGAGGELFF.

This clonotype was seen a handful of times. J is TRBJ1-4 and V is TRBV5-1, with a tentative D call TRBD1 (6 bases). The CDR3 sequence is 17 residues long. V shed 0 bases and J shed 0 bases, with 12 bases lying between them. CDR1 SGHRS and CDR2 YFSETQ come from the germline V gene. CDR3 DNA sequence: TGCGCCAGCAGCTTGGGAGGACAGCTCTCAACTAATGAAAAACTGTTTTTT. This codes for CASSLGGQLSTNEKLFF.

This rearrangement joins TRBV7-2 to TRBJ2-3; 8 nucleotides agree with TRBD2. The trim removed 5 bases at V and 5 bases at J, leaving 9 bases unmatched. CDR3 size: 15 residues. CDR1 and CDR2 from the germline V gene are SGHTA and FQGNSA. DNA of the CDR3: TGTGCCAGCAGCCCTGGAGCGGGAGTGGTAGATACGCAGTATTTT. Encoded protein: CASSPGAGVVDTQYF.

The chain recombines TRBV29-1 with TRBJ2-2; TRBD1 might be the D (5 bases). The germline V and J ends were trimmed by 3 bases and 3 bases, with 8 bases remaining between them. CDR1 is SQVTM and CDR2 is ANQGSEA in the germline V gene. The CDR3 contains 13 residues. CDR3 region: CSVDQGHTGELFF. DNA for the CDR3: TGCAGCGTTGACCAGGGCCACACCGGGGAGCTGTTTTTT.

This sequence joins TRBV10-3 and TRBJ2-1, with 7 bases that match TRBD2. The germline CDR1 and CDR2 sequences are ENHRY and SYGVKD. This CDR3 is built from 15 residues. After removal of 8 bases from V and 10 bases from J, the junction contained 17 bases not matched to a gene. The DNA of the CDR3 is TGTGCCATCGCCTCGGGCGGGAGCGGGATGAGAGAGCAGTTCTTC. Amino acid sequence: CAIASGGSGMREQFF.

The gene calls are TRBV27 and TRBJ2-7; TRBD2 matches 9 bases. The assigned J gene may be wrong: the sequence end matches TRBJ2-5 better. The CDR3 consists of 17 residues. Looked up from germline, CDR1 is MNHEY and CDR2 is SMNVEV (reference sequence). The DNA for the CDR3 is TGTGCCAGCGGGGGTGCCCTCAGCGGGAGGTCGAGAGAGACCCAGTACTTC. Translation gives CASGGALSGRSRETQYF.

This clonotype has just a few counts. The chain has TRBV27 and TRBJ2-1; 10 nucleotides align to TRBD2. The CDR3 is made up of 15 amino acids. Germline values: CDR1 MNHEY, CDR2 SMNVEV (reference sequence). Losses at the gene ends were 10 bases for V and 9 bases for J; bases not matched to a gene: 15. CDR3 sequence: CATRGNSGRAGEQFF. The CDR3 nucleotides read TGTGCCACCCGAGGAAACAGCGGGAGGGCCGGTGAGCAGTTCTTC.

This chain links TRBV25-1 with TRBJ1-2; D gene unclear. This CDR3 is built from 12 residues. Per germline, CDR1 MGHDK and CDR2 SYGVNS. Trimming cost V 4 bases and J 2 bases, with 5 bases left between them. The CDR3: CASSGNNYGYTF. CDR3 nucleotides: TGTGCCAGCAGTGGGAACAACTATGGCTACACCTTC.

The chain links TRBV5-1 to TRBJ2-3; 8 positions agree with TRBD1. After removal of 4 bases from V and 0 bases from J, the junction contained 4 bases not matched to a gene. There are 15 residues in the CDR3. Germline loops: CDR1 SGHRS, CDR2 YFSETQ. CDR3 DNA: TGCGCCAGCAGCCCCCGGACAGGGAGCACAGATACGCAGTATTTT. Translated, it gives CASSPRTGSTDTQYF.

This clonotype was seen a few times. The CDR3 is CSAETGVEQFF. CDR3 sequence (DNA): TGCAGTGCCGAAACAGGGGTTGAGCAGTTCTTC. The chain joins TRBV20-1 to TRBJ2-1; TRBD1 matches 7 bases. Germline lookup yields CDR1 DFQATT and CDR2 SNEGSKA (reference sequence). This CDR3 spans 11 amino acids. Unmatched junction bases numbered 5, after V lost 6 bases and J lost 9 bases.

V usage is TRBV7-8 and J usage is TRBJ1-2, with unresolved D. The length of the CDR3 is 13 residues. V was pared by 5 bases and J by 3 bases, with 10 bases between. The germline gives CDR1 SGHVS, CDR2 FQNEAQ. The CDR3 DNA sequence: TGTGCCAGCAGCCCGAATCCAGACTATGGCTACACCTTC. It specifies CASSPNPDYGYTF.

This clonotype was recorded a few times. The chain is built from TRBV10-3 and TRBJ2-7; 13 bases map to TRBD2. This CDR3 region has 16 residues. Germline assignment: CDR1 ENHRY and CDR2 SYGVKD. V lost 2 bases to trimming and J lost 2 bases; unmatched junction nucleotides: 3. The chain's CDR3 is CAISEQLAGGTYEQYF. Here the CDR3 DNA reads TGTGCCATCAGTGAGCAACTAGCGGGAGGGACCTACGAGCAGTACTTC.